The 11 T cell receptor beta chains given below trace back to one sample, sequenced in a study of T-cell memory formation after mild COVID-19. TCRdb itself ran the 5' RACE reads through MiXCR, one entry per CDR3 protein. The sample lists 100,000 to 150,000 distinct CDR3 sequences; over 15% were seen once. Sequenced input: PBMCs or a T cell subset sorted from them (not recorded which). These receptors were obtained from a man aged 18 to 29 who had mild COVID-19 (a few samples of this study predate the infection). Cell type and time point are not known.

The table lists this clonotype with a few counts. The chain uses TRBV20-1 and TRBJ2-5, with TRBD2 matching 7 bases. The V gene end was trimmed by 1 base and the J gene end by 2 bases; junction bases not matched to a gene: 10. This CDR3 comprises 16 residues. Germline V CDR1 and CDR2: DFQATT, SNEGSKA (reference sequence). CDR3 DNA: TGCAGTGCTAGAGTCTGGGGCGGGGGACCGCAAGAGACCCAGTACTTC. Translating gives CSARVWGGGPQETQYF.

This clonotype was counted a few times. V gene TRBV6-5 combines with J gene TRBJ2-5; 8 nucleotides align to TRBD2. From germline, CDR1 is MNHEY and CDR2 SVGAGI. CDR3 length: 14 amino acids. Unmatched junction bases numbered 5, after V lost 5 bases and J lost 3 bases. As DNA, the CDR3 is TGTGCCAGCAGTCCTGCGGGGGGCAAAGAGACCCAGTACTTC. It encodes CASSPAGGKETQYF.

The gene calls are TRBV9 and TRBJ2-7; 8 nucleotides align to TRBD1. Germline loops: CDR1 SGDLS, CDR2 YYNGEE. The CDR3 runs 16 residues. Germline trimming cut 0 bases from V and 4 bases from J; bases unmatched to any gene: 9. CDR3 sequence reads: CASSVGMAGGSYEQYF. Here the CDR3 DNA reads TGTGCCAGCAGCGTAGGGATGGCAGGGGGCTCGTACGAGCAGTACTTC.

This clonotype has a single count. The rearrangement links TRBV11-1 to TRBJ2-2, with a weak D call TRBD2 (6 bases). In germline, CDR1 is SGHAT, CDR2 FQDESV (reference sequence). The CDR3 has 15 residues. Trimming cost V 8 bases and J 4 bases, with 17 bases left between them. CDR3 coding DNA: TGTGCCAGCTCCCCTGGAGGGGTTATCACCGGGGAGCTGTTTTTT. It yields the protein CASSPGGVITGELFF.

The chain employs TRBV19 and TRBJ2-2; 11 nucleotides agree with TRBD1. Germline CDR1 and CDR2: LNHDA and SQIVND (reference sequence). This CDR3 comprises 15 residues. Trimming cost V 3 bases and J 4 bases; bases outside gene matches: 1. CDR3 nucleotide sequence: TGTGCCAGTAGTATTGGGACAGGGGGCACCGGGGAGCTGTTTTTT. It yields the protein CASSIGTGGTGELFF.

This clonotype appeared a few times. The genes are TRBV12-3 or TRBV12-4 and TRBJ2-7, with 8 positions matching TRBD1. The CDR3 is made up of 13 amino acids. With V trimmed by 3 bases and J by 7 bases, 5 bases remained unmatched. CDR3 DNA sequence: TGTGCCAGCAGTTTCTCAGGGGGCGAGGAGCAGTACGTC. It is translated as CASSFSGGEEQYV.

In its sample, this clonotype was seen a few times. The J gene is TRBJ1-1, the V gene TRBV5-1; no definite D call. This CDR3 contains 13 residues. Germline lookup yields CDR1 SGHRS and CDR2 YFSETQ. V lost 9 bases to trimming and J lost 1 base, with 13 bases between them. CDR3 residues: CATRSTENTEAFF. CDR3 in DNA: TGCGCCACCAGATCTACGGAGAACACTGAAGCTTTCTTT.

This clonotype has a handful of counts. This chain links TRBV7-9 with TRBJ1-1, with D possibly matching TRBD1 (6 bases). The germline V gene encodes CDR1 SEHNR and CDR2 FQNEAQ (reference sequence). V gave up 5 bases and J gave up 10 bases, with 17 bases separating them. The CDR3 covers 13 residues. The CDR3 spells CASSPGAGSRAFF. The CDR3, as DNA: TGTGCCAGCAGCCCGGGGGCGGGGAGCCGAGCTTTCTTT.

The CDR3 reads CASSLGEGPNEQFF. The CDR3 DNA reads as TGTGCCAGCAGCCTGGGGGAGGGCCCCAATGAGCAGTTCTTC. This sequence joins TRBV7-9 and TRBJ2-1; TRBD2 aligns across 7 bases. The CDR3 totals 14 residues. The J segment lost 6 bases and the V segment lost 5 bases, leaving 7 bases of the junction unmatched. Germline CDR1 reads SEHNR; CDR2 reads FQNEAQ (reference sequence).

The chain joins TRBV5-1 to TRBJ1-6, with TRBD1 matching 9 bases. The length of the CDR3 is 17 residues. From germline, CDR1 is SGHRS and CDR2 YFSETQ. V was pared by 2 bases and J by 3 bases, with 6 bases of the junction left unmatched. The CDR3 spells CASSLVTGGGYNSPLHF. As DNA, the CDR3 is TGCGCCAGCAGCTTAGTGACAGGGGGTGGCTATAATTCACCCCTCCACTTT.

The V call is TRBV11-2, the J call TRBJ2-7, with TRBD1 matching over 9 bases. V lost 5 bases to trimming and J lost 1 base; unmatched junction nucleotides: 6. CDR3 length equals 15 residues. The germline gives CDR1 SGHAT, CDR2 FQNNGV. CDR3 protein: CASSRTGDRSYEQYF. Written as DNA, the CDR3 is TGTGCCAGCAGCCGGACAGGGGATCGTTCCTACGAGCAGTACTTC.